This T cell receptor beta chain was profiled in a study of Ad26.COV2.S vaccination and SARS-CoV-2 variants. In the study overall: Ad26.COV2.S shots went into the muscle once or twice, 56 days apart. Study-wide results and caveats: Reportedly, after vaccination the spike-specific CD8+ and CD4+ T cell responses displayed substantial breadth. Those who received vaccine or placebo ended up with similar non-spike TCR breadth. Total responses of T cells may have been underestimated by the analyses of TCR breadth and depth.

CDR3 size: 14 residues. CDR1 and CDR2 from the germline V gene are SNHLY and FYNNEI. Trimming took 1 base from V and 5 from J, leaving 8 bases between them. The treatment was: some 20 received Ad26.COV2.S at low or high dose, single or two shots; 5 received placebo; per-sample allocation not given. Sampling happened 63 days after the first vaccine or placebo injection. A word on this clone: Its target is unknown.

Sequencing was performed with immunoSEQ multiplex PCR; in TCRdb, only in-frame clones are kept and a portion is missing. The top ten clones hold about 3.5% of a sample with approximately 410,000 clones, approximately 88% of them seen once. This clonotype was sampled from a person aged 18 to 59 who received the Ad26.COV2.S COVID-19 vaccine or a placebo. The sequencing here drew on peripheral blood, taken in a trial of Ad26.COV2.S vaccine versus placebo. This chain joins TRBV2 and TRBJ2-2, with D unresolved. CDR3 amino acids: CASSEDWMTGELFF. The CDR3 nucleotides read TGTGCCAGCAGTGAAGATTGGATGACCGGGGAGCTGTTTTTT.